The present T cell receptor beta chain was sequenced within a study of T cell changes during pregnancy in multiple sclerosis. Clones were read by immunoSEQ multiplex PCR, and TCRdb kept only the in-frame ones, dropping some. The profile shows 69,000 or so clones, roughly 92% of them singletons. V dropped 4 bases and J dropped 7 bases, with 16 bases sitting between them. CDR1 and CDR2 (germline): MNHEY, SVGAGI. The CDR3 spans 14 residues. J is TRBJ1-2 and V is TRBV6-5; D uncertain. This clonotype originated in a female donor with multiple sclerosis, enrolled in a pregnancy study. The material sequenced was peripheral blood, taken before pregnancy. CDR3 bases: TGTGCCAGCAGTTCCCGCGCGGGTATGAGTGGCTACACCTTC. Protein product: CASSSRAGMSGYTF.